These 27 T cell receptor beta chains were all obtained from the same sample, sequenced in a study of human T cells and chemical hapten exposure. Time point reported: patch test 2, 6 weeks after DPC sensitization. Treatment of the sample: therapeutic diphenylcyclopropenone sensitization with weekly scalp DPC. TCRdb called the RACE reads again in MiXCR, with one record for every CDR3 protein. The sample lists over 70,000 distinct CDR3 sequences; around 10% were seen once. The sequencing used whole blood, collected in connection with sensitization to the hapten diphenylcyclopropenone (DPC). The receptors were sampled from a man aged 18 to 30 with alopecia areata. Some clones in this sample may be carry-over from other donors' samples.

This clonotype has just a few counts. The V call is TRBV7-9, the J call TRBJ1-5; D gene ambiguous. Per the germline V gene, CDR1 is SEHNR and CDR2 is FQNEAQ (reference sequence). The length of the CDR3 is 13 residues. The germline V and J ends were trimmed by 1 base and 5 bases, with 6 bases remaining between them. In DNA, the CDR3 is TGTGCCAGCAGCTTAGGCCTGTATCAGCCCCAGCATTTT. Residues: CASSLGLYQPQHF.

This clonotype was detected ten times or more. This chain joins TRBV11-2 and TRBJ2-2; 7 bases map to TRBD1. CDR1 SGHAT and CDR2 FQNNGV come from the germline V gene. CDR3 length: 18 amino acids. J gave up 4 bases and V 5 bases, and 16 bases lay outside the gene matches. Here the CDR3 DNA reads TGTGCCAGCAGCCCGGGACAGCCCCAAAGGGGAGTCACCGGGGAGCTGTTTTTT. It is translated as CASSPGQPQRGVTGELFF.

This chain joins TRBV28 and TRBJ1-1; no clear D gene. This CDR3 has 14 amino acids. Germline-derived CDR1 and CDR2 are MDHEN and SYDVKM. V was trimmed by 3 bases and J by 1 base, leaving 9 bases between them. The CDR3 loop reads CASSFGSPNTEAFF. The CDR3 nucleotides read TGTGCCAGCAGTTTTGGCAGCCCGAACACTGAAGCTTTCTTT.

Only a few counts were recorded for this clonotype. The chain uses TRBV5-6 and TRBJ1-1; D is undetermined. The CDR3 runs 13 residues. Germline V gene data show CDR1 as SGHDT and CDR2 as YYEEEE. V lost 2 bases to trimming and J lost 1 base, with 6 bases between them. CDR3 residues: CASSFVENTEAFF. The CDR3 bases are TGTGCCAGCAGCTTTGTGGAGAACACTGAAGCTTTCTTT.

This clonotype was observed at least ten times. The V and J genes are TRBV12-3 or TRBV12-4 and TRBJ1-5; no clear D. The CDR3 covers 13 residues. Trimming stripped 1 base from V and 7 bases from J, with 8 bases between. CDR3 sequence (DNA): TGTGCCAGCAGTTTAGAGGTCGGCCAGCCCCAGCATTTT. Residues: CASSLEVGQPQHF.

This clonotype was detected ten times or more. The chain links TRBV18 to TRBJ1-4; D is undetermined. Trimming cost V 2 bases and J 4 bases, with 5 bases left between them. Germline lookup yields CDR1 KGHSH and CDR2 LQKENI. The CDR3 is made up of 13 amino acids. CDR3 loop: CASSPGYNEKLFF. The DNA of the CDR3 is TGTGCCAGCTCACCAGGGTATAATGAAAAACTGTTTTTT.

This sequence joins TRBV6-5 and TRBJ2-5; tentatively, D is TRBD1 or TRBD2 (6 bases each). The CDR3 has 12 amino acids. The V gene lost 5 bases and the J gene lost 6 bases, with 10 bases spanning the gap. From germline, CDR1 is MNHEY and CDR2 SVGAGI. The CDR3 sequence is CASSQGRQTQYF. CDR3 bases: TGTGCCAGCAGTCAGGGGAGGCAGACCCAGTACTTC.

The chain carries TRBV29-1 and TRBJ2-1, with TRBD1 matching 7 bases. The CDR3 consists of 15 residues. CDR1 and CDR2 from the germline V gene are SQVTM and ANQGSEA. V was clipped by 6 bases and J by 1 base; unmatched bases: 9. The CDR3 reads CSVHDRARSYNEQFF. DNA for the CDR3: TGCAGCGTCCACGACAGGGCACGTTCCTACAATGAGCAGTTCTTC.

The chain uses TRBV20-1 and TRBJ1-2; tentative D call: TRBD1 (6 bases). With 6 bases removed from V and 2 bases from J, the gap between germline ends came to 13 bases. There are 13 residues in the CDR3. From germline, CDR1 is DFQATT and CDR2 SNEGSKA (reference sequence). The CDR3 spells CSATRTENYGYTF. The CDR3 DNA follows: TGCAGTGCAACGCGGACAGAGAACTATGGCTACACCTTC.

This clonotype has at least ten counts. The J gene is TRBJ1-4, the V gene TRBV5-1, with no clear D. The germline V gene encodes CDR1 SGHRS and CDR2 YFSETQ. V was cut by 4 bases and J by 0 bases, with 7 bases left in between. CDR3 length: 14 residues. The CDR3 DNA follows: TGCGCCAGCAGCCAGACGGCAACTAATGAAAAACTGTTTTTT. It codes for CASSQTATNEKLFF. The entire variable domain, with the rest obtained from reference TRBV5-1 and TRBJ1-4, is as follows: KAGVTQTPRYLIKTRGQQVTLSCSPISGHRSVSWYQQTPGQGLQFLFEYFSETQRNKGNFPGRFSGRQFSNSRSEMNVSTLELGDSALYLCASSQTATNEKLFFGSGTQLSVL.

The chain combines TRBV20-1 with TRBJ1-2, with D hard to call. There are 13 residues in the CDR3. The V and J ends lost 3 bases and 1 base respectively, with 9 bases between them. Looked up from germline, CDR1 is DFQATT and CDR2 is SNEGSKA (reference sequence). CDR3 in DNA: TGCAGTGCTAGGTCTTGGGGTAACTATGGCTACACCTTC. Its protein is CSARSWGNYGYTF.

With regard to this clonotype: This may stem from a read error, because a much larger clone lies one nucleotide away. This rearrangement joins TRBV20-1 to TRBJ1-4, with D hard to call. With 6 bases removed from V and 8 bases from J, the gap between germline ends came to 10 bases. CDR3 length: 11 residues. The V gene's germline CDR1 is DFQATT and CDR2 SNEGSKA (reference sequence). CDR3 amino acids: CSAKRREKLFF. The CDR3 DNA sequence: TGCAGTGCGAAACGCAGGGAAAAACTGTTTTTT.

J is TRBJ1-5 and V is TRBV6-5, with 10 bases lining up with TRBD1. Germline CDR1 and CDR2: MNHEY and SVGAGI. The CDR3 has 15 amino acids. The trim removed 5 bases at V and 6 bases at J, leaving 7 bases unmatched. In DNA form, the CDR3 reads TGTGCCAGCAGTCCCCTCCGGGACAGGGGTCAGCCCCAGCATTTT. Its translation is CASSPLRDRGQPQHF.

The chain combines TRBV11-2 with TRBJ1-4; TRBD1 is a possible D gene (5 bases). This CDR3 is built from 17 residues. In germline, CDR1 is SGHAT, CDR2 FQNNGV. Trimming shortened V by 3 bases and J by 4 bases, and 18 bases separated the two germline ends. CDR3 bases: TGTGCCAGCAGCTTGGGACCGACCAGGGCCGGTAATGAAAAACTGTTTTTT. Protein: CASSLGPTRAGNEKLFF.

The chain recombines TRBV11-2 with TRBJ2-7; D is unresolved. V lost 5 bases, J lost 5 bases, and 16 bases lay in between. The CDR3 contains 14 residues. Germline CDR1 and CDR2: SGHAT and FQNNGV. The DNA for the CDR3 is TGTGCCAGCAGCCTGACGGTACAGCCCCACGAGCAGTACTTC. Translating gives CASSLTVQPHEQYF.

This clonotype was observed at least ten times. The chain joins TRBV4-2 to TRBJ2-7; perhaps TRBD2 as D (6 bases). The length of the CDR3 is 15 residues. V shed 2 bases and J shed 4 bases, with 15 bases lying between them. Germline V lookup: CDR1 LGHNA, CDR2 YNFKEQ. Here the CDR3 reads CASSQNWGERYEQYF. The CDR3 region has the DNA TGTGCCAGCAGCCAAAATTGGGGGGAGAGGTACGAGCAGTACTTC.

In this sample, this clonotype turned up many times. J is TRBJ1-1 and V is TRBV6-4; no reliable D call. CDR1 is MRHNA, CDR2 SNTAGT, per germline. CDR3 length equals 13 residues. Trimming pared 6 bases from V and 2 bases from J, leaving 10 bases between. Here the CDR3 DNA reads TGTGCCAGCAGGGTTCAGGTTAACACTGAAGCTTTCTTT. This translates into CASRVQVNTEAFF.

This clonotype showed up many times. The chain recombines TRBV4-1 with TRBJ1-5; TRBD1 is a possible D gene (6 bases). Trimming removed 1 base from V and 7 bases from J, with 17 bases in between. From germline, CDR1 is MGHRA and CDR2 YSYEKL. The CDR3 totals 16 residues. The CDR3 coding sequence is TGCGCCAGCAGCCAAGCGTACGGGGGCGCACGGCAGCCCCAGCATTTT. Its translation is CASSQAYGGARQPQHF.

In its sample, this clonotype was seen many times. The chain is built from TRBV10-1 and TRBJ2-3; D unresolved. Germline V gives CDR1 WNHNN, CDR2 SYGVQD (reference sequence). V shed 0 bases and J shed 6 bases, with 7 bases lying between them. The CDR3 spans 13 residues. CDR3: CASSESAWDTQYF. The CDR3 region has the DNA TGCGCCAGCAGTGAGTCGGCTTGGGATACGCAGTATTTT.

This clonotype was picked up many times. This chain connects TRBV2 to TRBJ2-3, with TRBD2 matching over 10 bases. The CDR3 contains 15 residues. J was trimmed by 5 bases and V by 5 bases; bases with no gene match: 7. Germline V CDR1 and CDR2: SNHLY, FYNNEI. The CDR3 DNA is TGTGCCAGCAGTTATGAGCGGGGGGGATTAGATACGCAGTATTTT. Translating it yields CASSYERGGLDTQYF. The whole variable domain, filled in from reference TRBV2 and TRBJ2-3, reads EPEVTQTPSHQVTQMGQEVILRCVPISNHLYFYWYRQILGQKVEFLVSFYNNEISEKSEIFDDQFSVERPDGSNFTLKIRSTKLEDSAMYFCASSYERGGLDTQYFGPGTRLTVL.

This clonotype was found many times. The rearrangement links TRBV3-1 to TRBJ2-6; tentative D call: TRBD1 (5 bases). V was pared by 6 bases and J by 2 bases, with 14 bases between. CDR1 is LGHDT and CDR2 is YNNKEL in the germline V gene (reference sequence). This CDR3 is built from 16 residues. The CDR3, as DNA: TGTGCCAGCAGTCCGATTAGGACAACTGGGGCCAACGTCCTGACTTTC. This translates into CASSPIRTTGANVLTF.

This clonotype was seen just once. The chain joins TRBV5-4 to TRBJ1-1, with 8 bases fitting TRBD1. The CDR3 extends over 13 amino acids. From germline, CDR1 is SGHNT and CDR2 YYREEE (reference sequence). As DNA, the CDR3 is TGTGTAGGACAGGGCTTTATGAACACTGAAGCTTTCTTT. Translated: CVGQGFMNTEAFF.

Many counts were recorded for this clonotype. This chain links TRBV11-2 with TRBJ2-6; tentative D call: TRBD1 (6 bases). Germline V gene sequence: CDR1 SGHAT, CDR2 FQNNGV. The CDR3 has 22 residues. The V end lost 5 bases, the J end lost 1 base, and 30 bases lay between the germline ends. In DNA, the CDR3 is TGTGCCAGCAGCCTCTGGGGCGGACAGCCACGAGTCAAGGGTTCTGGGGCCAACGTCCTGACTTTC. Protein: CASSLWGGQPRVKGSGANVLTF. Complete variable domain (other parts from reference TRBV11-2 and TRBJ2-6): EAGVAQSPRYKIIEKRQSVAFWCNPISGHATLYWYQQILGQGPKLLIQFQNNGVVDDSQLPKDRFSAERLKGVDSTLKIQPAKLEDSAVYLCASSLWGGQPRVKGSGANVLTFGAGSRLTVL.

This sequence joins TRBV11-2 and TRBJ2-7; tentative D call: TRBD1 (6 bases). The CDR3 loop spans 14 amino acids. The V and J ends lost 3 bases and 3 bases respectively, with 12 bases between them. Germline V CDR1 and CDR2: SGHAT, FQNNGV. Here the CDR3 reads CASSFNRAGYEQYF. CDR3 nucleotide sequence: TGTGCCAGCAGCTTTAACAGGGCCGGCTACGAGCAGTACTTC.

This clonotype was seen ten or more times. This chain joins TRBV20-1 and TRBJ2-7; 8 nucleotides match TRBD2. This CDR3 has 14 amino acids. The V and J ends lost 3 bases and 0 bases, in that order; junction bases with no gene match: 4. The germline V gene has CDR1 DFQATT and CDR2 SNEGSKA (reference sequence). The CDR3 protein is CSARQRETSYEQYF. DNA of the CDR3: TGCAGTGCTAGGCAGCGGGAGACCTCCTACGAGCAGTACTTC.

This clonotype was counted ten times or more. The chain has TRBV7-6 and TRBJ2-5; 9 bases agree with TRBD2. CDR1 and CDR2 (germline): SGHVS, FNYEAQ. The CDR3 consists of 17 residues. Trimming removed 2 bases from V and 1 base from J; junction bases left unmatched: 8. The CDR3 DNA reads TGTGCCAGCAGCTTATCGGGCGGGGGGGCCCCCCAAGAGACCCAGTACTTC. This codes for CASSLSGGGAPQETQYF.

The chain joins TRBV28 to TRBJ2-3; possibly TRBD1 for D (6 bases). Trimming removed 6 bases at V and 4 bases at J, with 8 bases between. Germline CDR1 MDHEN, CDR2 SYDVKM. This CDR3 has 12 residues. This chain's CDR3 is CASRSGADTQYF. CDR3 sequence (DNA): TGTGCCAGCAGATCAGGGGCAGATACGCAGTATTTT.